The 5 T cell receptor beta chains below come from one sample, sequenced in a study of OX40 agonist ivuxolimab in advanced cancers. The protocol was immunoSEQ multiplex PCR, while the TCRdb copy is restricted to in-frame clones and leaves out a portion. The repertoire holds about 78,000 clones, with almost 95% as singletons. The input for sequencing was CD4+ or CD8+ T cells sorted from blood, taken in a trial of the OX40 agonist ivuxolimab. These receptors were obtained from an adult with an advanced solid tumor such as melanoma, head and neck, liver or kidney cancer.

In DNA, the CDR3 is TGTGCCAGCAGGTCGACAGGACCGACTGAAGCTTTCTTT. Translated, it gives CASRSTGPTEAFF. The rearrangement links TRBV6-6 to TRBJ1-1; possible D gene TRBD1, 6 bases. Germline-derived CDR1 and CDR2 are MNHNY and SVGAGI (reference sequence). The CDR3 length is 13 residues. V was trimmed by 6 bases and J by 5 bases, leaving 13 bases between them.

The V and J genes are TRBV19 and TRBJ2-3; D perhaps matches TRBD1 (6 bases). The CDR3 length is 13 residues. The V end was cut by 7 bases, the J end by 2 bases, with 10 bases between. CDR1 LNHDA and CDR2 SQIVND come from the germline V gene (reference sequence). The CDR3 DNA sequence: TGTGCCAGTATATTGGGGGCCACAGATACGCAGTATTTT. Protein product: CASILGATDTQYF.

This clone has a single count. V and J are TRBV6-1 and TRBJ2-7, with no clear D. Trimming removed 8 bases from V and 3 bases from J, with 17 bases in between. Germline CDR1 MNHNS, CDR2 SASEGT. This CDR3 has 14 amino acids. The CDR3 here is CASELDRTLYEQYF. The CDR3 DNA is TGTGCCAGCGAACTCGATAGGACCCTCTACGAGCAGTACTTC.

This clone is a singleton in its sample. Other DNA sequences in this specimen translate into the identical CDR3. V gene TRBV7-2 combines with J gene TRBJ2-6; no definite D call. This CDR3 region has 15 residues. CDR1 SGHTA and CDR2 FQGNSA come from the germline V gene. The ends were cut back, 3 bases at V and 2 bases at J, with 8 bases in the middle. CDR3 amino acids: CASSLGGAGANVLTF. The CDR3 DNA reads as TGTGCCAGCAGCTTGGGTGGGGCTGGGGCCAACGTCCTGACTTTC.

The J gene is TRBJ2-7, the V gene TRBV5-5, with TRBD2 matching 7 bases. The length of the CDR3 is 13 residues. The germline V gene encodes CDR1 SGHKS and CDR2 YYEKEE (reference sequence). The ends lost 4 bases at V and 5 bases at J; junction bases unmatched: 6. This chain's CDR3 is CASSLPSGNEQYF. CDR3 DNA sequence: TGTGCCAGCAGCCTCCCTAGCGGAAACGAGCAGTACTTC.